This TCR beta chain was sequenced during a study of response to subunit inactivated influenza vaccine. Whole-study findings and limits: Each seasonal influenza vaccination recruits few new T cells, the authors suggested.

TCRdb fed the RT-PCR reads into MiXCR, producing one record per CDR3 protein. The sample lists roughly 700,000 distinct CDR3 sequences; approximately 15% were seen once. The V and J ends lost 5 bases and 0 bases, in that order; junction bases with no gene match: 9. The CDR3 has 16 amino acids. The germline gives CDR1 LNHDA, CDR2 SQIVND (reference sequence). The table lists this clonotype with a few counts. What it recognizes is unknown. Sequenced material: PBMCs from blood, taken 14 to 15 days before vaccination. The chain joins TRBV19 to TRBJ2-7; 8 bases are a match to TRBD1. The TCR comes from a man aged 45-60 years who received an inactivated influenza vaccine. The DNA for the CDR3 is TGTGCCAGTAGTTTAAGTCCGGGGACAGGCTCCTACGAGCAGTACTTC. This sequence encodes CASSLSPGTGSYEQYF.